The clone carrying this T cell receptor (beta chain) was detected only a few times. The antigen remains unidentified. This sample stems from a study of blood T cells in healthy people across ages. Study results and limitations: Getting older went along with TCR beta diversity per million T cells dropping roughly linearly.

Isolation recovered at least 7 million PBMCs from every sample. Extraction yielded at least 5 micrograms of total RNA per sample. Primed by a sample-barcoded 5' primer and a J-beta primer mix, a second PCR proceeded for 7 to 11 cycles. TCRdb analysed the 5' RACE reads with MiXCR anew, one entry per CDR3 protein. The sample lists about 680,000 distinct CDR3 sequences; 45% to 50% were seen once. CDR1 MDHEN and CDR2 SYDVKM come from the germline V gene. Trimming at V came to 6 bases and at J to 3 bases, leaving 4 bases not matched to a gene. The CDR3 spans 15 residues. The sequenced sample was blood. V gene TRBV28 combines with J gene TRBJ2-1; TRBD1 matches 11 bases. This receptor was taken from a woman aged 60-75 years in good health. CDR3 region: CASRIGTGGYNEQFF. CDR3 nucleotide sequence: TGTGCCAGCAGGATCGGGACAGGGGGCTACAATGAGCAGTTCTTC.